A single sample is the source of the 12 T cell receptor beta chains below, sequenced in a study of shared clonotypes between healthy human individuals. Sequencing was performed with immunoSEQ multiplex PCR; in TCRdb, only in-frame clones are kept and a portion is missing. The table has around 2.5 million clones, approximately 93% seen once. The material sequenced was naive CD4+ T cells from PBMCs. The subset was: CD45RA+ positively selected. Receptors originate from a man aged 18 to 35 in good health. Some clones in this sample may be carry-over from other donors' samples.

The chain joins TRBV10-1 to TRBJ2-7, with D maybe TRBD2 (5 bases). The V and J ends lost 2 bases and 0 bases respectively, with 8 bases between them. Germline V gene sequence: CDR1 WNHNN, CDR2 SYGVQD (reference sequence). This CDR3 region has 14 residues. CDR3 protein: CASSESGTSYEQYF. CDR3 sequence (DNA): TGCGCCAGCAGTGAGAGCGGAACCTCCTACGAGCAGTACTTC.

The rearrangement links TRBV27 to TRBJ2-1, with D possibly being TRBD1 (6 bases). The CDR3 covers 16 residues. Germline V CDR1 and CDR2: MNHEY, SMNVEV (reference sequence). V dropped 2 bases and J dropped 5 bases, with 16 bases sitting between them. The CDR3 nucleotides read TGTGCCAGCAGTTTAAAGCGCGGACAGTGGGACAATGAGCAGTTCTTC. Its translation: CASSLKRGQWDNEQFF.

V and J are TRBV29-1 and TRBJ1-2, with TRBD1 matching over 11 bases. V lost 4 bases, J lost 4 bases, and 11 bases stayed unmatched. Germline values: CDR1 SQVTM, CDR2 ANQGSEA. The CDR3 is made up of 16 amino acids. CDR3: CSVGIQDRGRSYGYTF. The CDR3 DNA reads TGCAGCGTTGGGATACAGGACAGGGGGCGCAGCTATGGCTACACCTTC. Drawing the rest from reference TRBV29-1 and TRBJ1-2, the complete variable domain is SAVISQKPSRDICQRGTSLTIQCQVDSQVTMMFWYRQQPGQSLTLIATANQGSEATYESGFVIDKFPISRPNLTFSTLTVSNMSPEDSSIYLCSVGIQDRGRSYGYTFGSGTRLTVV.

Of note for this clone: The same CDR3 is also encoded by other DNA sequences in this sample. V is TRBV18 and J is TRBJ2-7; D perhaps matches TRBD2 (5 bases). The CDR3 has 13 residues. V was shortened by 2 bases and J by 2 bases, with 7 bases between the two germline ends. Germline-derived CDR1 and CDR2 are KGHSH and LQKENI. The CDR3 sequence is CASSPDGTYEQYF. The CDR3 DNA sequence: TGTGCCAGCTCACCAGACGGGACCTACGAGCAGTACTTC.

In its sample, this clone was seen once. V and J are TRBV19 and TRBJ1-2; D is unclear. V dropped 6 bases and J dropped 1 base, with 12 bases sitting between them. The CDR3 runs 14 residues. Germline CDR1 and CDR2: LNHDA and SQIVND (reference sequence). CDR3 sequence (DNA): TGTGCCAGTAGCCCAAGTCGAGGTAACTATGGCTACACCTTC. Its translation is CASSPSRGNYGYTF.

V gene TRBV5-1 combines with J gene TRBJ1-4; D remains ambiguous. CDR3 length: 16 amino acids. The V end was cut by 0 bases, the J end by 6 bases, with 15 bases between. The germline V gene has CDR1 SGHRS and CDR2 YFSETQ. The chain's CDR3 is CASSLAPAGSDEKLFF. CDR3 nucleotide sequence: TGCGCCAGCAGCTTGGCACCGGCGGGGTCCGATGAAAAACTGTTTTTT.

This clone was seen a single time. The chain couples TRBV7-3 to TRBJ2-1; D possibly corresponds to TRBD2 (5 bases). Trimming removed 2 bases from V and 10 bases from J, with 12 bases in between. The CDR3 totals 13 residues. In germline, CDR1 is SGHTA, CDR2 FQGTGA. The CDR3 region is CASSLFASPEQFF. CDR3 nucleotide sequence: TGTGCCAGCAGCTTATTTGCTAGCCCAGAGCAGTTCTTC.

The rearrangement links TRBV10-3 to TRBJ1-5; D gene ambiguous. Trimming left V 0 bases short and J 1 base short, with 7 bases between. Germline V CDR1 and CDR2: ENHRY, SYGVKD. CDR3 length equals 15 residues. The CDR3 region is CAISESSGSNQPQHF. The CDR3 DNA reads as TGTGCCATCAGTGAGTCGTCGGGGAGCAATCAGCCCCAGCATTTT.

This chain uses TRBV6-4 with TRBJ2-1, with TRBD1 as a possible D gene (6 bases). CDR3 length equals 11 residues. Trimming cost V 3 bases and J 9 bases, with 6 bases left between them. Looked up from germline, CDR1 is MRHNA and CDR2 is SNTAGT. In DNA form, the CDR3 reads TGTGCCAGCAGTGAAGGGGGTGAGCAGTTCTTC. The encoded protein is CASSEGGEQFF.

The CDR3 DNA is TGTGCCAGCAGCTTAGACCCGGGACAGGGGCGAGAGACCCAGTACTTC. Translating gives CASSLDPGQGRETQYF. V and J are TRBV7-9 and TRBJ2-5; 10 nucleotides line up with TRBD1. Germline lookup yields CDR1 SEHNR and CDR2 FQNEAQ (reference sequence). Trimming took 1 base from V and 4 from J; bases not matched to a gene: 6. The CDR3 loop spans 16 amino acids.

The rearrangement uses TRBV5-1 and TRBJ2-7; 8 nucleotides line up with TRBD1. Germline trimming cut 7 bases from V and 6 bases from J; bases unmatched to any gene: 9. Germline CDR1 and CDR2: SGHRS and YFSETQ. This CDR3 region has 13 residues. CDR3 DNA: TGCGCCAGCGCCTGGGGGGACAGGTTCGAGCAGTACTTC. As protein: CASAWGDRFEQYF.

In regard to this clone: Within the sample, other DNA sequences also encode this same CDR3. DNA for the CDR3: TGCGCCAGCAGCTTGCGCCTAGCGGGAGGGTACAATGAGCAGTTCTTC. It translates to CASSLRLAGGYNEQFF. The chain links TRBV5-1 to TRBJ2-1; 12 bases are a match to TRBD2. The CDR3 loop spans 16 amino acids. The V segment lost 1 base and the J segment 4 bases; nucleotides outside the gene matches: 3. Germline V CDR1 and CDR2: SGHRS, YFSETQ.